This T cell receptor beta chain was captured by sequencing in a study of control samples from healthy donors and cancer patients. TCRdb's table, derived via immunoSEQ multiplex PCR, lists solely in-frame clones and lacks some. The sample lists about 140,000 clones, roughly 94% seen once, with roughly 13% in the top ten. The germline gives CDR1 MGHDK, CDR2 SYGVNS. V shed 5 bases and J shed 7 bases, with 14 bases lying between them. The CDR3 is 13 amino acids. This chain links TRBV25-1 with TRBJ1-2, with D possibly TRBD1 on 6 matching bases. Sequencing was carried out using blood. The receptor was isolated from a middle-aged man in good health. CDR3 in DNA: TGTGCCAGCAGTCTACAGGGAGAATTTGGCTACACCTTC. Translated, it gives CASSLQGEFGYTF.